A single sample gave rise to the 14 T cell receptor beta chains below, sequenced in a study of shared clonotypes between healthy human individuals. Assay: immunoSEQ multiplex PCR; the TCRdb copy retains only in-frame clones and omits some. The sample lists 650,000 to 750,000 clones; around 72% were seen once. Sequencing was carried out using memory CD4+ T cells sorted from blood. Stated subset: CD45RA-negative fraction. The receptor set was obtained from a woman between 25 and 40 years old in good health.

This chain connects TRBV6-1 to TRBJ2-7; 13 bases agree with TRBD2. The germline CDR1 and CDR2 sequences are MNHNS and SASEGT. There are 14 residues in the CDR3. Losses at the gene ends were 6 bases for V and 4 bases for J; bases not matched to a gene: 3. CDR3 DNA sequence: TGTGCCAGCAGCGGGACTAGCGGGGTTTACGAGCAGTACTTC. Its translation is CASSGTSGVYEQYF.

J is TRBJ2-7 and V is TRBV5-1, with 9 nucleotides matching TRBD2. V lost 0 bases, J lost 7 bases, and 11 bases stayed unmatched. Germline CDR1 reads SGHRS; CDR2 reads YFSETQ. CDR3 size: 16 residues. DNA of the CDR3: TGCGCCAGCAGCTTGGCCTTAGGGACTAGCTCAGGGGAGCAGTACTTC. It encodes CASSLALGTSSGEQYF.

The chain has TRBV2 and TRBJ1-2; D is unclear. Trimming removed 8 bases from V and 7 bases from J, with 14 bases in between. This CDR3 is 12 amino acids long. Germline CDR1 and CDR2: SNHLY and FYNNEI. The CDR3 region is CASDRETGGYTF. In nucleotides, the CDR3 is TGTGCCAGCGACCGGGAGACGGGTGGCTACACCTTC.

This clone came up once. The chain combines TRBV4-2 with TRBJ2-1; tentatively, D is TRBD1 or TRBD2 (6 bases each). The CDR3 covers 15 residues. The germline V gene encodes CDR1 LGHNA and CDR2 YNFKEQ. With 0 bases removed from V and 2 bases from J, the gap between germline ends came to 8 bases. The CDR3 here is CASSQDRGAYNEQFF. The DNA for the CDR3 is TGTGCCAGCAGCCAAGATAGGGGGGCCTACAATGAGCAGTTCTTC.

This chain uses TRBV29-1 with TRBJ2-7; tentatively, D is TRBD2 (6 bases). CDR3 length: 12 residues. Trimming removed 1 base from V and 6 bases from J, with 10 bases in between. Germline assignment: CDR1 SQVTM and CDR2 ANQGSEA. The CDR3 is CSVEGNGSEQYF. DNA of the CDR3: TGCAGCGTTGAAGGTAACGGGAGCGAGCAGTACTTC.

This rearrangement joins TRBV11-2 to TRBJ2-5, with D hard to call. V shed 2 bases and J shed 3 bases, with 10 bases lying between them. The CDR3 runs 14 residues. Germline CDR1 is SGHAT and CDR2 is FQNNGV. The CDR3 region is CASSLFVTEETQYF. The CDR3 region has the DNA TGTGCCAGCAGCTTATTTGTGACGGAAGAGACCCAGTACTTC. Full variable domain (rest looked up from reference TRBV11-2 and TRBJ2-5): EAGVAQSPRYKIIEKRQSVAFWCNPISGHATLYWYQQILGQGPKLLIQFQNNGVVDDSQLPKDRFSAERLKGVDSTLKIQPAKLEDSAVYLCASSLFVTEETQYFGPGTRLLVL.

This clone occurred once. The V call is TRBV6-6, the J call TRBJ2-7; 11 positions agree with TRBD2. The CDR3 has 15 residues. With 5 bases clipped from V and 3 bases from J, the junction kept 6 bases outside the gene matches. CDR1 MNHNY and CDR2 SVGAGI come from the germline V gene (reference sequence). CDR3 bases: TGTGCCAGCAGTATTCTAGCGGGGGGATTCTACGAGCAGTACTTC. It specifies CASSILAGGFYEQYF.

V gene TRBV7-9 combines with J gene TRBJ2-7, with D perhaps matching TRBD1 or TRBD2 (5 bases each). Germline CDR1 is SEHNR and CDR2 is FQNEAQ (reference sequence). This CDR3 has 13 amino acids. With 5 bases removed from V and 7 bases from J, the gap between germline ends came to 15 bases. CDR3 DNA: TGTGCCAGCAGCCTAGGGACGGAGAGGGAGCAGTACTTC. Translation gives CASSLGTEREQYF.

The CDR3 sequence: CASSRSNQPQHF. CDR3 nucleotide sequence: TGTGCCAGCAGCCGGAGTAATCAGCCCCAGCATTTT. V gene TRBV14 combines with J gene TRBJ1-5; no firm D call. From germline, CDR1 is SGHDN and CDR2 FVKESK. This CDR3 contains 12 residues. Between the trimmed V and J ends, which lost 4 bases and 4 bases, there was a span of 5 bases.

The chain carries TRBV5-1 and TRBJ2-5; TRBD1 might be the D (6 bases). The length of the CDR3 is 15 residues. Germline loops: CDR1 SGHRS, CDR2 YFSETQ. The V gene lost 0 bases and the J gene lost 3 bases, with 12 bases spanning the gap. CDR3 protein: CASSLALDRKETQYF. Written as DNA, the CDR3 is TGCGCCAGCAGCTTGGCTTTGGACAGAAAAGAGACCCAGTACTTC. The full variable domain, completed using reference TRBV5-1 and TRBJ2-5, is KAGVTQTPRYLIKTRGQQVTLSCSPISGHRSVSWYQQTPGQGLQFLFEYFSETQRNKGNFPGRFSGRQFSNSRSEMNVSTLELGDSALYLCASSLALDRKETQYFGPGTRLLVL.

The chain combines TRBV11-3 with TRBJ2-2; 8 nucleotides line up with TRBD1. CDR1 is SGHNT and CDR2 is YENEEA in the germline V gene. There are 14 residues in the CDR3. Losses at the gene ends were 5 bases for V and 6 bases for J; bases not matched to a gene: 5. The chain's CDR3 is CASSRQGRPGELFF. The CDR3 coding sequence is TGTGCCAGCAGCCGACAGGGGCGACCCGGGGAGCTGTTTTTT.

The chain links TRBV7-9 to TRBJ1-2, with 10 bases lining up with TRBD1. Germline V lookup: CDR1 SEHNR, CDR2 FQNEAQ (reference sequence). The CDR3 sequence is 16 residues long. The V and J ends lost 4 bases and 8 bases, in that order; junction bases with no gene match: 13. The CDR3 nucleotides are TGTGCCAGCAGCTCTCCGGGACAGGGGTATTTTGACGGCTACACCTTC. This encodes CASSSPGQGYFDGYTF.

In this sample, this clone turned up once. V gene TRBV27 combines with J gene TRBJ2-1; D ambiguous. V lost 2 bases to trimming and J lost 7 bases, with 21 bases between them. This CDR3 is 17 amino acids long. The germline V gene encodes CDR1 MNHEY and CDR2 SMNVEV (reference sequence). The CDR3 DNA sequence: TGTGCCAGCAGTTTAAACCCCCCGTGGGAATTGGGGAATGAGCAGTTCTTC. It yields the protein CASSLNPPWELGNEQFF.

The rearrangement links TRBV9 to TRBJ2-7; the D gene is possibly TRBD1 (6 bases). Germline lookup yields CDR1 SGDLS and CDR2 YYNGEE. The CDR3 has 15 residues. Trimming took off 4 bases at V and 3 bases at J, with 17 bases between the two ends. The CDR3 bases are TGTGCCAGCAGCCCAGGGGACACAACCCTCTACGAGCAGTACTTC. Translating it yields CASSPGDTTLYEQYF.